One sample yielded the 13 T cell receptor beta chains listed below, sequenced in a study of cytomegalovirus exposure and HLA in healthy donors. Researchers ran the PCR with 60 Vbeta and 13 Jbeta primers. Profiled with immunoSEQ multiplex PCR; TCRdb holds only in-frame clones, not every one. The sample has around 200,000 clones, around 80% seen once; the top ten hold approximately 2.1%. Sequenced: PBMCs. These receptors were collected from a man aged 25 to 40 in good health and CMV-seronegative.

V is TRBV5-1 and J is TRBJ2-1; 8 bases line up with TRBD1. CDR1 is SGHRS, CDR2 YFSETQ, per germline. V lost 4 bases and J lost 6; bases outside the gene matches: 9. This CDR3 has 15 amino acids. The CDR3, as DNA: TGCGCCAGCAGCCCGACGGACAGGGAAGGCAATGAGCAGTTCTTC. Translating it yields CASSPTDREGNEQFF.

The V call is TRBV27, the J call TRBJ2-7; 7 nucleotides agree with TRBD2. The CDR3 has 15 residues. V trimming: 9 bases; J trimming: 4 bases; junction bases outside the gene matches: 15. Germline V gives CDR1 MNHEY, CDR2 SMNVEV (reference sequence). CDR3 in DNA: TGTGCCAGTCAGACACTACCGGGACTACAATACGAGCAGTACTTC. This encodes CASQTLPGLQYEQYF.

The V and J genes are TRBV27 and TRBJ2-7, with 7 bases that match TRBD2. Germline V gene sequence: CDR1 MNHEY, CDR2 SMNVEV (reference sequence). This CDR3 region has 15 residues. Germline trimming cut 5 bases from V and 0 bases from J; bases unmatched to any gene: 7. CDR3 region: CASSPFGGSSYEQYF. DNA for the CDR3: TGTGCCAGCAGTCCCTTCGGGGGGAGCTCCTACGAGCAGTACTTC.

The chain uses TRBV5-1 and TRBJ2-5; D perhaps matches TRBD2 (5 bases). Germline CDR1 reads SGHRS; CDR2 reads YFSETQ. This CDR3 is 16 amino acids long. Trimming pared 0 bases from V and 1 base from J, leaving 13 bases between. The CDR3 spells CASSLGVGRAQETQYF. For the CDR3, the DNA is TGCGCCAGCAGCTTGGGGGTTGGGCGGGCCCAAGAGACCCAGTACTTC.

This clone has just one count. The chain recombines TRBV7-7 with TRBJ2-7; 7 bases map to TRBD1. The CDR3 runs to 13 residues. J lost 3 bases, V lost 5 bases, and 4 bases had no gene match. Germline V lookup: CDR1 SSHAT, CDR2 FNYEAQ (reference sequence). Here the CDR3 reads CASSNRDSYEQYF. Written as DNA, the CDR3 is TGTGCCAGCAGCAACCGGGACAGCTACGAGCAGTACTTC.

The chain couples TRBV28 to TRBJ2-1; a weak D match, TRBD1 (5 bases). The germline V and J ends were trimmed by 1 base and 5 bases, with 12 bases remaining between them. The CDR3 is made up of 15 amino acids. Per the germline V gene, CDR1 is MDHEN and CDR2 is SYDVKM. CDR3: CASSLLGQDNNEQFF. CDR3 DNA sequence: TGTGCCAGCAGTTTATTGGGGCAAGACAACAATGAGCAGTTCTTC. The whole variable domain, remainder taken from reference TRBV28 and TRBJ2-1, is DVKVTQSSRYLVKRTGEKVFLECVQDMDHENMFWYRQDPGLGLRLIYFSYDVKMKEKGDIPEGYSVSREKKERFSLILESASTNQTSMYLCASSLLGQDNNEQFFGPGTRLTVL.

The V and J genes are TRBV19 and TRBJ2-7, with 7 bases that match TRBD2. CDR3 size: 13 residues. Trimming at V came to 6 bases and at J to 3 bases, leaving 5 bases not matched to a gene. Germline CDR1 and CDR2: LNHDA and SQIVND (reference sequence). The CDR3 sequence: CASSTERGYEQYF. CDR3 DNA: TGTGCCAGTAGCACCGAGCGGGGCTACGAGCAGTACTTC.

The gene calls are TRBV6-5 and TRBJ1-6; no clear D. The V end was cut by 2 bases, the J end by 10 bases, with 12 bases between. Per the germline V gene, CDR1 is MNHEY and CDR2 is SVGAGI. The length of the CDR3 is 14 residues. CDR3 coding DNA: TGTGCCAGCAGTTACGGGCATGACAAATCACCCCTCCACTTT. The encoded protein is CASSYGHDKSPLHF.

The chain links TRBV6-5 to TRBJ1-1; D remains ambiguous. Germline V CDR1 and CDR2: MNHEY, SVGAGI. Trimming cost V 6 bases and J 2 bases, with 7 bases left between them. The CDR3 totals 12 residues. The CDR3 loop reads CASSPDNTEAFF. The DNA of the CDR3 is TGTGCCAGCAGCCCAGATAACACTGAAGCTTTCTTT.

The table lists this clone with a few counts. V gene TRBV19 combines with J gene TRBJ2-1; the match to TRBD2 covers 15 bases. The CDR3 is 19 amino acids. The V and J ends lost 4 bases and 1 base, in that order; junction bases with no gene match: 8. The V gene's germline CDR1 is LNHDA and CDR2 SQIVND (reference sequence). This chain's CDR3 is CASSRGLAGGFSSYNEQFF. In nucleotides, the CDR3 is TGTGCCAGTAGTAGGGGACTAGCGGGAGGCTTCTCTTCCTACAATGAGCAGTTCTTC.

This chain joins TRBV6-1 and TRBJ1-5, with TRBD1 identical over 9 bases. The CDR3 extends over 15 amino acids. J was trimmed by 4 bases and V by 7 bases; bases with no gene match: 8. CDR1 is MNHNS and CDR2 is SASEGT in the germline V gene. CDR3 in DNA: TGTGCCAGCAAGGGAACAGGGGGCGGGAATCAGCCCCAGCATTTT. Translating it yields CASKGTGGGNQPQHF.

V usage is TRBV2 and J usage is TRBJ2-6; no clear D gene. Germline lookup yields CDR1 SNHLY and CDR2 FYNNEI. Trimming took 4 bases from V and 0 from J, leaving 7 bases between them. The CDR3 contains 15 residues. The DNA of the CDR3 is TGTGCCAGCAGTGGACATCCCTCTGGGGCCAACGTCCTGACTTTC. It is translated as CASSGHPSGANVLTF.

The chain employs TRBV7-2 and TRBJ2-7; maybe TRBD2 (6 bases). The germline V gene encodes CDR1 SGHTA and CDR2 FQGNSA. The CDR3 totals 18 residues. The V end was cut by 1 base, the J end by 0 bases, with 19 bases between. CDR3 residues: CASSLGGWKGTRSYEQYF. The CDR3 DNA reads as TGTGCCAGCAGCTTAGGGGGTTGGAAGGGGACTCGCTCCTACGAGCAGTACTTC.